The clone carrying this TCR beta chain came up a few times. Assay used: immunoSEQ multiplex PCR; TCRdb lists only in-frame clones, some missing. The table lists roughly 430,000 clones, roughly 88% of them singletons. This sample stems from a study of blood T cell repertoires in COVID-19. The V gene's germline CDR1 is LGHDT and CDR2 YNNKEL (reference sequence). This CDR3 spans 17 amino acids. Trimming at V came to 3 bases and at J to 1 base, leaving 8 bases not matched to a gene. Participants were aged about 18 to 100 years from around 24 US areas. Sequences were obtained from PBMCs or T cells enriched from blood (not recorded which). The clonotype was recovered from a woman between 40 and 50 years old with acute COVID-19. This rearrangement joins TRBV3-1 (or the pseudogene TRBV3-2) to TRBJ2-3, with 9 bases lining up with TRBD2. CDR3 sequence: CASSQGIAGARTDTQYF. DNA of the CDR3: TGTGCCAGCAGCCAGGGAATAGCGGGGGCCCGCACAGATACGCAGTATTTT.